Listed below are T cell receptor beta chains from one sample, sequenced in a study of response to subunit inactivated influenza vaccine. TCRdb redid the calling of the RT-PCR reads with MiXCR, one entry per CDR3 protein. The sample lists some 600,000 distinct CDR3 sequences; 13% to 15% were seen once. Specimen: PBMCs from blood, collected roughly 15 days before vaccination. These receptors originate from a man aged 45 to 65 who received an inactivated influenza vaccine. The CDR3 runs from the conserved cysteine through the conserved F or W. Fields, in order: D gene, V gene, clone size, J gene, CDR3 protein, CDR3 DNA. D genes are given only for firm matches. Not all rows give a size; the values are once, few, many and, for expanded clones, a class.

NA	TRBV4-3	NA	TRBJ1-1	CASSQEPGRAAFF	TGCGCCAGCAGCCAAGAACCCGGGAGGGCGGCTTTCTTT
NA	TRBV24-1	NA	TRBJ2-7	CATSSGPMTEQYF	TGTGCCACCAGCTCGGGTCCCATGACCGAGCAGTACTTC
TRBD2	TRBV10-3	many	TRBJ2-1	CAIRPPTSVNEQFF	TGTGCCATCAGACCCCCCACTAGCGTGAATGAGCAGTTCTTC
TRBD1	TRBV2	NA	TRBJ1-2	CASSYRGDYTF	TGTGCCAGCAGTTACAGGGGGGACTACACCTTC
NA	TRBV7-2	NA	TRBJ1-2	CASSPGAHGYTF	TGTGCCAGCAGCCCCGGGGCGCATGGCTACACCTTC
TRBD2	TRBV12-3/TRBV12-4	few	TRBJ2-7	CASSLSGGPREQYF	TGTGCCAGCAGTTTATCGGGGGGACCGCGCGAGCAGTACTTC
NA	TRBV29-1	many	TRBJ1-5	CSVLVGSNQPQHF	TGCAGCGTCCTCGTCGGGAGCAATCAGCCCCAGCATTTT
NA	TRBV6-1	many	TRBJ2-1	CASSRNRGSGWRGEQFF	TGTGCCAGCAGTCGAAACAGGGGTTCGGGGTGGAGGGGTGAGCAGTTCTTC
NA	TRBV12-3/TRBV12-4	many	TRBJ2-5	CASSPSPGETQYF	TGTGCCAGCAGTCCATCACCGGGGGAGACCCAGTACTTC
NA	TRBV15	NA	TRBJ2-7	CATSDELLDYEQYF	TGTGCCACCAGCGACGAACTCCTCGACTACGAGCAGTACTTC
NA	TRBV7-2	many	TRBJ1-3	CASSSQTTPGNTIYF	TGTGCCAGCAGCTCCCAGACCACTCCCGGAAACACCATATATTTT
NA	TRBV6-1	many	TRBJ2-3	CASSLRGTGGTQYF	TGTGCCAGCAGTCTCCGAGGGACTGGAGGGACGCAGTATTTT
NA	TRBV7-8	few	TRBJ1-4	CASSITWTPNEKLFF	TGTGCCAGCAGTATAACGTGGACACCAAATGAAAAACTGTTTTTT
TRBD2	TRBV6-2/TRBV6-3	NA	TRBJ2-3	CASRVTSGRSDTQYF	TGTGCCAGCAGAGTAACTAGCGGGAGATCAGATACGCAGTATTTT
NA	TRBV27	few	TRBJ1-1	CASSLYSWSEAFF	TGTGCCAGCAGTTTATATAGCTGGAGTGAAGCTTTCTTT
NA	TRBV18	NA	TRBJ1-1	CASSPNKNTEAFF	TGTGCCAGCTCACCGAACAAGAACACTGAAGCTTTCTTT
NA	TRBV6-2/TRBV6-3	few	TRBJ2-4	CASNAQGRRNIQYF	TGTGCCAGCAACGCGCAGGGGCGAAGAAACATTCAGTACTTC
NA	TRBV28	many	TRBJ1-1	CATQENTEAFF	TGTGCCACACAGGAAAACACTGAAGCTTTCTTT
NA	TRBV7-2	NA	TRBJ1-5	CASSLAHSRDRYF	TGTGCCAGCAGCTTAGCGCACAGCCGGGACCGGTATTTT
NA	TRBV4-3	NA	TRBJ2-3	CASSQGDGTDTQYF	TGCGCCAGCAGCCAGGGGGACGGCACAGATACGCAGTATTTT
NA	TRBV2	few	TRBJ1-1	CASSAGMRVTEAFF	TGTGCCAGCAGTGCGGGAATGAGGGTCACTGAAGCTTTCTTT
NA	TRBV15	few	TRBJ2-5	CATSRDVQETQYF	TGTGCCACCAGCAGGGACGTCCAAGAGACCCAGTACTTC
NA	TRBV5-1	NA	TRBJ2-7	CASSLAVRPYEQYF	TGCGCCAGCAGCTTGGCTGTCCGACCCTACGAGCAGTACTTC
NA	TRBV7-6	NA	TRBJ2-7	CASSPDSNPLYEQYF	TGTGCCAGCAGCCCCGACAGTAACCCCCTTTACGAGCAGTACTTC
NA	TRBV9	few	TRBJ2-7	CASSDRGESVEQYF	TGTGCCAGCAGCGATAGAGGAGAATCTGTCGAGCAGTACTTC
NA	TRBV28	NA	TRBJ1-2	CACSPDRWGAKDYGYTF	TGTGCCTGCAGTCCCGATAGGTGGGGGGCAAAGGACTATGGCTACACCTTC
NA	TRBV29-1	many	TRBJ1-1	CSVTGGGQARMNTEAFF	TGCAGCGTAACCGGGGGGGGCCAGGCCAGGATGAACACTGAAGCTTTCTTT
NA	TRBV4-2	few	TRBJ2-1	CASSQASELYNEQFF	TGTGCCAGCAGCCAAGCATCTGAGTTGTACAATGAGCAGTTCTTC
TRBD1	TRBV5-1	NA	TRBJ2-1	CASSSNSGGWDEQFF	TGCGCCAGCAGCTCAAACTCAGGGGGCTGGGATGAGCAGTTCTTC
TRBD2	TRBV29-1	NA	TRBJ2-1	CSVQNTLGTSGNEQFF	TGCAGCGTCCAAAATACCCTCGGGACTAGTGGCAATGAGCAGTTCTTC
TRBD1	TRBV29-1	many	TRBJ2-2	CSASATGQGFSGELFF	TGCAGCGCTTCTGCCACAGGACAGGGGTTTTCCGGGGAGCTGTTTTTT
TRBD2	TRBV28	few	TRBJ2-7	CASSSGLAGATSYEQYF	TGTGCCAGCAGTTCCGGACTAGCGGGAGCCACCTCCTACGAGCAGTACTTC
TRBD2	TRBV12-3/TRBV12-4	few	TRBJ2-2	CASSRLAGGPSLTGELFF	TGTGCCAGCAGTAGACTAGCGGGAGGGCCGTCATTGACCGGGGAGCTGTTTTTT
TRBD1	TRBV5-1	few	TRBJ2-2	CASSLGWGQPDGELFF	TGCGCCAGCAGCTTGGGCTGGGGACAGCCTGATGGGGAGCTGTTTTTT
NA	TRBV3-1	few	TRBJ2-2	CASSQGGMAGELFF	TGTGCCAGCAGCCAGGGCGGGATGGCCGGGGAGCTGTTTTTT
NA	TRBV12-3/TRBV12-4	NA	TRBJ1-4	CASSGTANEKLFF	TGTGCCAGCAGCGGGACCGCTAATGAAAAACTGTTTTTT
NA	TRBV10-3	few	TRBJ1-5	CAISETGVGNQPQHF	TGTGCCATCAGTGAAACCGGGGTCGGCAATCAGCCCCAGCATTTT
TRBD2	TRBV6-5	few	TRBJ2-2	CASSYSSSGGAYTGELFF	TGTGCCAGCAGTTACTCGAGTAGCGGGGGGGCCTACACCGGGGAGCTGTTTTTT
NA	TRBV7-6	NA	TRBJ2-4	CASSPGQAIAKNIQYF	TGTGCCAGCAGCCCGGGTCAGGCAATAGCCAAAAACATTCAGTACTTC
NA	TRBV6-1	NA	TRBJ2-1	CASSEGPGNSWQFF	TGTGCCAGCAGTGAAGGCCCAGGGAATTCGTGGCAGTTCTTC
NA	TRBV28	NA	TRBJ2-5	CASKSGGAGETQYF	TGTGCCAGCAAGTCAGGGGGGGCCGGGGAGACCCAGTACTTC
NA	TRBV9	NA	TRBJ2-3	CASSAWDATDTQYF	TGTGCCAGCAGCGCCTGGGACGCCACAGATACGCAGTATTTT
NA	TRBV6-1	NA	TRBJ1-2	CASSRASLALDYGYTF	TGTGCCAGCAGTCGCGCCTCGCTGGCCCTCGACTATGGCTACACCTTC
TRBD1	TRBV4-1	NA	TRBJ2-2	CASSHDRGLNGELFF	TGCGCCAGCAGCCACGACAGGGGGCTGAACGGGGAGCTGTTTTTT
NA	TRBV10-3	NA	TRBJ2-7	CAIRDLSGLYEQYF	TGTGCCATCAGAGACCTTAGCGGCCTCTACGAGCAGTACTTC
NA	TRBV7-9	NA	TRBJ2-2	CAIKAYTGELFF	TGTGCCATCAAGGCATACACCGGGGAGCTGTTTTTT
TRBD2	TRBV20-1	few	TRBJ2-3	CSASRGSSGDTQYF	TGCAGTGCTAGTCGCGGGTCTAGCGGAGATACGCAGTATTTT
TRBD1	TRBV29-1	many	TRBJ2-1	CSAEGGQANYNEQFF	TGCAGCGCTGAGGGTGGACAGGCGAACTACAATGAGCAGTTCTTC
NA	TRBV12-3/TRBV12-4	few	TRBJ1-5	CASSFVGGSHQPQHF	TGTGCCAGCAGTTTTGTCGGCGGATCACATCAGCCCCAGCATTTT